This is a list of T cell receptor beta chains from one sample in a study of post-analysis software for immune sequencing data. TCRdb redid the calling of the PCR reads with MiXCR, one entry per CDR3 protein. In the table there are about 680,000 distinct CDR3 sequences, approximately 59% of which are singletons. Sequencing input: blood. The receptors come from a girl aged 2-10 years with multiple sclerosis. CDR3s include the opening cysteine and the closing phenylalanine or tryptophan. Each record gives: D gene, clone size, CDR3 length, V gene, J gene, CDR3 DNA, CDR3 protein. A D gene is named only where the DNA matches it firmly. Clone size, where shown, is once, few, many, or a class for clones that have expanded.

>.|few|14|TRBV7-3|TRBJ2-3
TGTGCCAGCAGCGCGACGAGGGGGACAGATACGCAGTATTTT
CASSATRGTDTQYF
>.|once|14|TRBV20-1|TRBJ2-1
TGCAGTGCGATCCCTAGGGGAGACTACAATGAGCAGTTCTTC
CSAIPRGDYNEQFF
>TRBD1|.|16|TRBV2|TRBJ1-2
TGTGCCAGCAGCCCCGCAGGGGGGGCTGAGAACTATGGCTACACCTTC
CASSPAGGAENYGYTF
>TRBD1|few|13|TRBV5-1|TRBJ2-4
TGCGCCAGCAGCTTGACAGGGGCAAACATTCAGTACTTC
CASSLTGANIQYF
>TRBD2|.|14|TRBV29-1|TRBJ2-5
TGCAGCGTTGATCAGCGGGACCTCCAAGAGACCCAGTACTTC
CSVDQRDLQETQYF
>.|.|18|TRBV6-1|TRBJ2-6
TGTGCCAGCAGTCGACAGAGCCCTTTATACTCTGGGGCCAACGTCCTGACTTTC
CASSRQSPLYSGANVLTF
>TRBD2|few|16|TRBV5-1|TRBJ2-5
TGCGCCAGCAGTTTAAACCCTAGCGGGAGTTTGGAGACCCAGTACTTC
CASSLNPSGSLETQYF
>.|.|13|TRBV29-1|TRBJ2-1
TGCAGCGGCGTACCCGTGCTAATACACGAGCAGTTCTTC
CSGVPVLIHEQFF
>.|few|10|TRBV12-3/TRBV12-4|TRBJ2-1
TGTGCCAGCGGGAGTCGTGAGCAGTTCTTC
CASGSREQFF
>TRBD1|few|14|TRBV7-2|TRBJ1-1
TGTGCCAGCAGCCCACAGGGGCTAAACACTGAAGCTTTCTTT
CASSPQGLNTEAFF
>.|few|15|TRBV5-6|TRBJ1-6
TGTGCCAGCAGCTTGCGAGGGGCTGAGAATTCACCCCTCCACTTT
CASSLRGAENSPLHF
>.|.|12|TRBV3-1|TRBJ2-5
TGTGCCAGCAGCGTGACCTACGCATCGCAGTACTTC
CASSVTYASQYF
>.|.|11|TRBV29-1|TRBJ2-7
TGCAGCGTTGCCTCAACGAGCGAGCAGTACTTC
CSVASTSEQYF
>TRBD2|.|14|TRBV12-5|TRBJ2-1
TGTGCTAAATCTCCGACTAGCGAACACAATGAGCAGTTCTTC
CAKSPTSEHNEQFF
>.|few|11|TRBV29-1|TRBJ1-1
TGCAGCGGAAGAGAGGACACGGAAGCTTTCTTT
CSGREDTEAFF
>.|.|10|TRBV10-2|TRBJ2-2
TGCGCCAGCAGGGACAGGGAGCTGTTTTTT
CASRDRELFF
>.|.|15|TRBV7-2|TRBJ2-5
TGTGCCAGCAGCTTAGGGCCCGGCCTGGGGGAGACCCAGTACTTC
CASSLGPGLGETQYF
>.|few|14|TRBV29-1|TRBJ1-2
TGCAGCGCGCAGGATTCACAGGGCTACTATGGCTACACCTTC
CSAQDSQGYYGYTF
>TRBD2|.|16|TRBV27|TRBJ2-3
TGTGCCAGCAGTTTCCGTCGGGCGGGAGTGACAGATACGCAGTATTTT
CASSFRRAGVTDTQYF
>TRBD2|.|17|TRBV27|TRBJ2-7
TGTGCCAGCAGCCCAGGACTAGCGGGAGCGAAATCCTACGAGCAGTACTTC
CASSPGLAGAKSYEQYF
>.|.|11|TRBV29-1|TRBJ2-5
TGCAGCGCGACTACCCAAGAGACCCAGTACTTC
CSATTQETQYF
>TRBD2|.|15|TRBV7-2|TRBJ2-7
TGTGCCAGCAGCAACCCTAGCGGGATTATGGACGAGCAGTACTTC
CASSNPSGIMDEQYF
>TRBD2|.|15|TRBV20-1|TRBJ2-3
TGCAGTGCTTCCGGGGGGGGGCAGGGCACAGATACGCAGTATTTT
CSASGGGQGTDTQYF
>.|few|14|TRBV12-3/TRBV12-4|TRBJ2-1
TGTGCCAGCAGTTTAAGGTTAGACTACAATGAGCAGTTCTTC
CASSLRLDYNEQFF
>TRBD2|.|16|TRBV7-2|TRBJ2-3
TGTGCCAGCAGCTCGTGGGGCGGGGGGATTACAGATACGCAGTATTTT
CASSSWGGGITDTQYF
>TRBD1|.|14|TRBV20-1|TRBJ2-4
TGCAGTGCTAGAGCCACGACAGGGTTGGACATTCAGTACTTC
CSARATTGLDIQYF
>TRBD1|.|16|TRBV28|TRBJ1-5
TGTGCCAGCAGCGGTACCTGGGGACAGAGCAATCAGCCCCAGCATTTT
CASSGTWGQSNQPQHF
>.|.|13|TRBV20-1|TRBJ1-2
TGCAGTGTTCCCCAGGGGTTCGGGTATGGCTACACCTTC
CSVPQGFGYGYTF
>TRBD2|few|15|TRBV12-3/TRBV12-4|TRBJ2-1
TGTGCCAGCAGTACCTCAACGGGGGGGTCGGGTGAGCAGTTCTTC
CASSTSTGGSGEQFF
>.|few|15|TRBV20-1|TRBJ2-1
TGCAGTGCTAGAGGAATTTTGGGCCTCAATGAAGTGCAGTTCTTC
CSARGILGLNEVQFF
>.|.|12|TRBV5-1|TRBJ1-2
TGCGCCAGCAGCTTGGACGGCCATGGCTACACCTTC
CASSLDGHGYTF
>.|.|15|TRBV5-1|TRBJ2-7
TGCGCCAGCAGCTTGGACAGGGCGCCGTCCTACGAGCAGTACTTC
CASSLDRAPSYEQYF
>.|.|13|TRBV7-9|TRBJ2-1
TGTGCCAGCAGCTCCGCGACATACAATGAGCAGTTCTTC
CASSSATYNEQFF
>.|once|13|TRBV29-1|TRBJ2-3
TGCAGCCTGGGCTCACCCTACACAGATACGCAGTATTTT
CSLGSPYTDTQYF
>.|once|14|TRBV7-8|TRBJ2-3
TGTGCCAGCAGCCCTTTCGGGGTCACAGATACGCAGTATTTT
CASSPFGVTDTQYF
>TRBD2|.|16|TRBV18|TRBJ2-1
TGTGCCAGCTCACCCCCGGGGGAGGGCAAGTACAATGAGCAGTTCTTC
CASSPPGEGKYNEQFF
>TRBD1|.|19|TRBV7-2|TRBJ2-3
TGTGCCAGCAGCCCTATAGGGAGCCCGGGACAGGGGAGCACAGATACGCAGTATTTT
CASSPIGSPGQGSTDTQYF
>.|.|14|TRBV7-2|TRBJ2-1
TGTGCCAGCAGCTCCATGGGCGTGGGGAATGAGCAGTTCTTC
CASSSMGVGNEQFF
>.|few|14|TRBV7-8|TRBJ2-7
TGTGCCAGCAGCCCACACAGGGTCCCCTACGAGCAGTACTTC
CASSPHRVPYEQYF
>.|.|17|TRBV6-2/TRBV6-3|TRBJ1-1
TGTGCCAGCAGTTACTCCCCTCAGGGGTGGGGGAACACTGAAGCTTTCTTT
CASSYSPQGWGNTEAFF
>.|.|14|TRBV11-2|TRBJ2-7
TGTGCCAGCAGCGGTGAAGTCTTTACCTACGAGCAGTACTTC
CASSGEVFTYEQYF
>.|.|14|TRBV15|TRBJ1-2
TGTGCCACCAGCGAGGGAGGGGGGCTGTATGGCTACACCTTC
CATSEGGGLYGYTF
>.|.|14|TRBV24-1|TRBJ2-1
TGTGCCACCAGTCGATCGGGAATCTACAATGAGCAGTTCTTC
CATSRSGIYNEQFF
>.|.|14|TRBV7-2|TRBJ1-5
TGTGCCAGCAGCTTAGGGGTACCTCATCAGCCCCAGCATTTT
CASSLGVPHQPQHF
>.|.|13|TRBV12-3/TRBV12-4|TRBJ1-2
TGTGCCAGCACCGCCGAAAGGGTTTATGGCTACACCTTC
CASTAERVYGYTF
>.|few|14|TRBV7-9|TRBJ2-5
TGTGCCAGCAGCACCCGGGACTCAGTAGAGACCCAGTACTTC
CASSTRDSVETQYF